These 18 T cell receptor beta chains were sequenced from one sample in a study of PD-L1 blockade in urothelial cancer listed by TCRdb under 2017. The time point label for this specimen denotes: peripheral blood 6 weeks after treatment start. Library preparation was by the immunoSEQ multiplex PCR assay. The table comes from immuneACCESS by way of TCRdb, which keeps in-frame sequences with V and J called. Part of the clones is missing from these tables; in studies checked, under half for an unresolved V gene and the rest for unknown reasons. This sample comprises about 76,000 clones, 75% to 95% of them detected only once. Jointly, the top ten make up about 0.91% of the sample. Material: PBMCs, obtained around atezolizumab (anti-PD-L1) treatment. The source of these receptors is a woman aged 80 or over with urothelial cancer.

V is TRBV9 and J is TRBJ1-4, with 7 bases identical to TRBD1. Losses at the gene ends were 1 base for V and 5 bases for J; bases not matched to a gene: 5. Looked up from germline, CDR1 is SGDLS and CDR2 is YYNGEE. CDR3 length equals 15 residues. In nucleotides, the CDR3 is TGTGCCAGCAGCGTATACGGGACAGCGAATGAAAAACTGTTTTTT. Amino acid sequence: CASSVYGTANEKLFF.

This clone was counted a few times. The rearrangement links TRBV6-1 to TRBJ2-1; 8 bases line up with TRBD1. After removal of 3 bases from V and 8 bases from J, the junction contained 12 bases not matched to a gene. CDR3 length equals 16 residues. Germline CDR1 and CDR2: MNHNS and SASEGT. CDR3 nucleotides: TGTGCCAGCAGTGACCCCGGGACAGGCCTTGGGGATGAGCAGTTCTTC. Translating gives CASSDPGTGLGDEQFF.

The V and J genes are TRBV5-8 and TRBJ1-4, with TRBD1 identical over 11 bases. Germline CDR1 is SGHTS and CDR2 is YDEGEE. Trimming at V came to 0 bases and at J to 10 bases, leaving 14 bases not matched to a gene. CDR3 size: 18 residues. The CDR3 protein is CASSLDQVYGTGGGKLFF. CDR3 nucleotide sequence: TGTGCCAGCAGCTTGGATCAGGTTTACGGGACAGGGGGAGGAAAACTGTTTTTT.

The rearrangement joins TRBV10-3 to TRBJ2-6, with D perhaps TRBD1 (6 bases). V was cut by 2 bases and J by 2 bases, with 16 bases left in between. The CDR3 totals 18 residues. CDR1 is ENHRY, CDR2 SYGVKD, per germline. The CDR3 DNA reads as TGTGCCATCAGTGAGGAACAGGGCTTCCTTACTGGGGCCAACGTCCTGACTTTC. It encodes CAISEEQGFLTGANVLTF.

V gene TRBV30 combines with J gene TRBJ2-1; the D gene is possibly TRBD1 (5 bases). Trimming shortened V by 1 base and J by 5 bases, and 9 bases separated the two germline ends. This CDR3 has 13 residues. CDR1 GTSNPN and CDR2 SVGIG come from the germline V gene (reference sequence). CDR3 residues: CAWSEQVNNEQFF. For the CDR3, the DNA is TGTGCCTGGAGTGAACAGGTGAACAATGAGCAGTTCTTC.

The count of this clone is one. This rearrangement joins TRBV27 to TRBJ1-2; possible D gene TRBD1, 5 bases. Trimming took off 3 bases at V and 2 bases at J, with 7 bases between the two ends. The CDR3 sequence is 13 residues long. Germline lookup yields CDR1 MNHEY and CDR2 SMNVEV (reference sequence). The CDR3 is CASSLGLNYGYTF. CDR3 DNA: TGTGCCAGCAGTTTGGGGCTAAACTATGGCTACACCTTC.

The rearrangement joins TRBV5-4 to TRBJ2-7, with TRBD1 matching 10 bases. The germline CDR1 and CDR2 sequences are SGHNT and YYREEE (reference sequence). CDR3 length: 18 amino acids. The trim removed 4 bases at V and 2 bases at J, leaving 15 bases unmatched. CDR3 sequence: CASSTGLMGQGKTYEQYF. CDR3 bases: TGTGCCAGCAGCACCGGATTGATGGGACAGGGGAAAACCTACGAGCAGTACTTC. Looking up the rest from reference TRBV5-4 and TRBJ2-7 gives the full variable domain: ETGVTQSPTHLIKTRGQQVTLRCSSQSGHNTVSWYQQALGQGPQFIFQYYREEENGRGNFPPRFSGLQFPNYSSELNVNALELDDSALYLCASSTGLMGQGKTYEQYFGPGTRLTVT.

The CDR3 here is CASSLGLAGTTDTQYF. In DNA form, the CDR3 reads TGTGCCAGCAGCTTAGGCTTAGCGGGAACGACAGATACGCAGTATTTT. The chain links TRBV13 to TRBJ2-3; TRBD2 aligns across 8 bases. The CDR3 length is 16 residues. CDR1 PRHDT and CDR2 FYEKMQ come from the germline V gene (reference sequence). Trimming removed 0 bases from V and 3 bases from J; junction bases left unmatched: 5.

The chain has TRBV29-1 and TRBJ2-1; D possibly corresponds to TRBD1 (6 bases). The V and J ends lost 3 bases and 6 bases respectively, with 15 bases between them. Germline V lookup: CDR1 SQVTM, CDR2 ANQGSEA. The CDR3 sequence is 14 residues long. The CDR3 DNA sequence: TGCAGCGTTGAGACAGGCCAAAGGATCAATGAGCAGTTCTTC. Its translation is CSVETGQRINEQFF.

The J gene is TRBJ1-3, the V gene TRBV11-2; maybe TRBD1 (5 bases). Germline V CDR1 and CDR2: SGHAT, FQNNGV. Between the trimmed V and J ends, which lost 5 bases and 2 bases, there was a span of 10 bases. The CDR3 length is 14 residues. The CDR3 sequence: CASSQGTAGNTIYF. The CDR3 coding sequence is TGTGCCAGCAGCCAAGGGACTGCTGGAAACACCATATATTTT.

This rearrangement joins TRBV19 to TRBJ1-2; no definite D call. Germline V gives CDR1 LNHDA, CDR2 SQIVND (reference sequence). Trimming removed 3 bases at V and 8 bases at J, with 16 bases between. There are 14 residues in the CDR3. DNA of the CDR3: TGTGCCAGTAGTATCTTGACGGACTTTGGCGGCTACACCTTC. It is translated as CASSILTDFGGYTF.

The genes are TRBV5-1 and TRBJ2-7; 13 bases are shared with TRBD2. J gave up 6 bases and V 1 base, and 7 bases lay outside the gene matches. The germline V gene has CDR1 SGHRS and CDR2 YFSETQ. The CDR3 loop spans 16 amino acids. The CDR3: CASSLTSGRAVGEQYF. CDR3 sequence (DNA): TGCGCCAGCAGCTTGACTAGCGGGAGGGCCGTGGGCGAGCAGTACTTC.

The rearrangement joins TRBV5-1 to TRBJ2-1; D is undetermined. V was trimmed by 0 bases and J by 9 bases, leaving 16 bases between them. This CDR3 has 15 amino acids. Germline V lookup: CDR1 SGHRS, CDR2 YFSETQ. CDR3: CASSLGSIERGEQFF. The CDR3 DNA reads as TGCGCCAGCAGCTTGGGGTCGATAGAAAGAGGTGAGCAGTTCTTC. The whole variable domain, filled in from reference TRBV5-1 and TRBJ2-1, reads KAGVTQTPRYLIKTRGQQVTLSCSPISGHRSVSWYQQTPGQGLQFLFEYFSETQRNKGNFPGRFSGRQFSNSRSEMNVSTLELGDSALYLCASSLGSIERGEQFFGPGTRLTVL.

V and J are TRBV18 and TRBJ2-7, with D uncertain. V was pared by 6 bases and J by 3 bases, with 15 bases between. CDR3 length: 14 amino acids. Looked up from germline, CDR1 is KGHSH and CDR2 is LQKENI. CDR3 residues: CASSSSSTNYEQYF. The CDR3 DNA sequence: TGTGCCAGCTCTTCCAGCTCAACTAACTACGAGCAGTACTTC.

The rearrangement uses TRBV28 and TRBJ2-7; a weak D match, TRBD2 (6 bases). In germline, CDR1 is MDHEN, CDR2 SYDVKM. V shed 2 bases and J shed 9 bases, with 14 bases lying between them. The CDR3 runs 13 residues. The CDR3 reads CASSLREPPLQYF. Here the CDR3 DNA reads TGTGCCAGCAGTTTACGGGAGCCTCCCCTGCAGTACTTC.

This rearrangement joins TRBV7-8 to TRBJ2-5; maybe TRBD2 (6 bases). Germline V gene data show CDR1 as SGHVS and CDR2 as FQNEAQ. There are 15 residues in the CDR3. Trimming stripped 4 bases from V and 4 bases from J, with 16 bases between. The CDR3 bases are TGTGCCAGCAGCTCAGTGGGGGACTTTACAGAGACCCAGTACTTC. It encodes CASSSVGDFTETQYF.

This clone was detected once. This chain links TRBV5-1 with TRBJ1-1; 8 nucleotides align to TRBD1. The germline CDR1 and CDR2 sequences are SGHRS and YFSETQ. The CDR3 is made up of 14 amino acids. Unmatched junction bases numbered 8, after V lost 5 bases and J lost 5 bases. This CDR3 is CASSEQGGTTEAFF. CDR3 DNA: TGCGCCAGCAGTGAACAGGGGGGAACAACTGAAGCTTTCTTT.

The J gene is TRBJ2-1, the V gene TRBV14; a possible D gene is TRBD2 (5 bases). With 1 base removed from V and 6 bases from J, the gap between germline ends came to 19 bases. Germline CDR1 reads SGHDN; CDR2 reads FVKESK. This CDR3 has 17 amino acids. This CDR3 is CASSQGLLVSVGNEQFF. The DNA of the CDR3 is TGTGCCAGCAGCCAAGGGTTGCTAGTTAGCGTCGGCAATGAGCAGTTCTTC.